A single TCR beta chain is shown here with its context. This sample is part of a study of siplizumab effects on memory and regulatory T cells. The CDR3 sequence is 17 residues long. Libraries were prepared by immunoSEQ multiplex PCR; TCRdb keeps only in-frame clonotypes and omits some of them. The data hold some 96,000 clones, with about 95% observed a single time. The sequence was collected from a human donor in good health. Material: non-Treg CD4+ T cells sorted from blood. This rearrangement joins TRBV21-1 to TRBJ1-5; the D call in the table, TRBD1, was not verified against the DNA. TRBV21-1 is a documented pseudogene. The chain's CDR3 is CASSHCSDRRAEGPQHF. The CDR3 coding sequence is TGTGCCAGCAGCCATTGTTCGGACAGGCGGGCGGAGGGGCCCCAGCATTTT.